Here is one T cell receptor beta chain with its context. No antigen is known for it. The data derive from a study of graft-versus-host responses after intestinal transplantation. For the study at large: The study gave all recipients anti-thymocyte globulin induction, then tacrolimus and steroids for 2 to 3 years.

Findings of the study overall: With peak circulating GvH clone levels came an association with early post-transplant HvG declines.

The germline CDR1 and CDR2 sequences are MGHRA and YSYEKL. With 0 bases clipped from V and 6 bases from J, the junction kept 14 bases outside the gene matches. This CDR3 contains 18 residues. Here immunoSEQ multiplex PCR was the method, and the copy in TCRdb shows in-frame clones only, minus some. The table records about 93,000 clones, about 93% of them present only once. Source: unstimulated CD8+ T cells sorted from spleen or lymph node cells, taken before intestinal transplant. The chain links TRBV4-1 to TRBJ2-1; 7 bases line up with TRBD2. This TCR derives from a human donor who received an intestinal transplant. In DNA, the CDR3 is TGCGCCAGCAGCCAAGATCTTTTGGGGGGGAGGGCCGTCAATGAGCAGTTCTTC. Its translation is CASSQDLLGGRAVNEQFF.